The 29 T cell receptor beta chains given below trace back to one sample, sequenced in a study of blood T cell repertoires in COVID-19. Clones were sequenced by immunoSEQ multiplex PCR, and TCRdb holds only the in-frame ones, with some missing. The sample comprises about 180,000 clones, over 80% of which are singletons, and roughly 7.5% rests with the top ten. Sequenced sample: peripheral blood. These receptors all stem from a woman between 70 and 85 years old with COVID-19, enrolled during active disease.

J is TRBJ2-1 and V is TRBV28; TRBD2 matches 8 bases. Germline trimming cut 3 bases from V and 5 bases from J; bases unmatched to any gene: 9. Germline assignment: CDR1 MDHEN and CDR2 SYDVKM. This CDR3 is built from 16 residues. The DNA for the CDR3 is TGTGCCAGCAGTTTTAGTCGGCGGGAGGACCACAATGAGCAGTTCTTC. It specifies CASSFSRREDHNEQFF. Filled out from reference TRBV28 and TRBJ2-1, the complete variable domain reads DVKVTQSSRYLVKRTGEKVFLECVQDMDHENMFWYRQDPGLGLRLIYFSYDVKMKEKGDIPEGYSVSREKKERFSLILESASTNQTSMYLCASSFSRREDHNEQFFGPGTRLTVL.

This chain links TRBV30 with TRBJ2-5; possible D gene TRBD1, 6 bases. Germline CDR1 and CDR2: GTSNPN and SVGIG (reference sequence). The V and J ends lost 4 bases and 1 base respectively, with 13 bases between them. The CDR3 has 14 amino acids. CDR3 loop: CAWNSRGSQETQYF. In DNA form, the CDR3 reads TGTGCCTGGAACTCTAGGGGGAGCCAAGAGACCCAGTACTTC. Full variable domain (missing parts from reference TRBV30 and TRBJ2-5): SQTIHQWPATLVQPVGSPLSLECTVEGTSNPNLYWYRQAAGRGLQLLFYSVGIGQISSEVPQNLSASRPQDRQFILSSKKLLLSDSGFYLCAWNSRGSQETQYFGPGTRLLVL.

The V and J genes are TRBV15 and TRBJ2-1, with 12 positions matching TRBD2. Germline V CDR1 and CDR2: LNHNV, YYDKDF (reference sequence). The ends lost 3 bases at V and 4 bases at J; junction bases unmatched: 10. The CDR3 loop spans 18 amino acids. Here the CDR3 reads CATSSRQALAGGYNEQFF. CDR3 nucleotide sequence: TGTGCCACCAGCAGCAGACAGGCACTAGCGGGAGGATACAATGAGCAGTTCTTC.

The CDR3 DNA is TGTGCCAGCAGTTATACCGGACGTGGGAGTGGCGGGGAGCTGTTTTTT. Translating gives CASSYTGRGSGGELFF. The rearrangement joins TRBV6-2 or TRBV6-3 to TRBJ2-2; possible D gene TRBD2, 5 bases. The CDR3 totals 16 residues. Per the germline V gene, CDR1 is MNHEY and CDR2 is SVGEGT. Trimming took 3 bases from V and 7 from J, leaving 18 bases between them.

The chain couples TRBV5-1 to TRBJ1-3, with 10 nucleotides matching TRBD1. The length of the CDR3 is 19 residues. CDR1 is SGHRS and CDR2 is YFSETQ in the germline V gene. Germline trimming cut 0 bases from V and 4 bases from J; bases unmatched to any gene: 13. DNA for the CDR3: TGCGCCAGCAGCTTGGCCGGGACAGGGGCCTTGCTAACGGGAAACACCATATATTTT. Amino acid sequence: CASSLAGTGALLTGNTIYF.

The chain is built from TRBV5-1 and TRBJ2-7; a possible D gene is TRBD2 (7 bases). Germline V gives CDR1 SGHRS, CDR2 YFSETQ. The CDR3 loop spans 14 amino acids. Trimming stripped 4 bases from V and 3 bases from J, with 14 bases between. CDR3 coding DNA: TGCGCCAGCAGCCCACAGGGAGGGGTCTACGAGCAGTACTTC. Encoded protein: CASSPQGGVYEQYF.

The chain is built from TRBV7-9 and TRBJ1-1, with D perhaps TRBD1 (5 bases). From germline, CDR1 is SEHNR and CDR2 FQNEAQ (reference sequence). This CDR3 region has 14 residues. Trimming shortened V by 1 base and J by 5 bases, and 11 bases separated the two germline ends. The CDR3 protein is CASSLEAGFTEAFF. The CDR3 bases are TGTGCCAGCAGCTTAGAGGCAGGGTTTACTGAAGCTTTCTTT.

The J gene is TRBJ2-7, the V gene TRBV6-5; D is unresolved. V gave up 7 bases and J gave up 2 bases, with 12 bases separating them. There are 13 residues in the CDR3. CDR1 and CDR2 from the germline V gene are MNHEY and SVGAGI. The CDR3 reads CASIMTSTYEQYF. The CDR3, as DNA: TGTGCCAGCATTATGACTTCCACCTACGAGCAGTACTTC.

The V and J genes are TRBV7-8 and TRBJ2-1; D ambiguous. The CDR3 runs 11 residues. With 7 bases removed from V and 7 bases from J, the gap between germline ends came to 8 bases. Looked up from germline, CDR1 is SGHVS and CDR2 is FQNEAQ. The CDR3 DNA is TGTGCCAGCACCACAGTAAATGAGCAGTTCTTC. Protein product: CASTTVNEQFF. The full variable domain, with the rest looked up from reference TRBV7-8 and TRBJ2-1, is GAGVSQSPRYKVAKRGQDVALRCDPISGHVSLFWYQQALGQGPEFLTYFQNEAQLDKSGLPSDRFFAERPEGSVSTLKIQRTQQEDSAVYLCASTTVNEQFFGPGTRLTVL.

This chain joins TRBV5-4 and TRBJ2-3; tentative D call: TRBD1 (6 bases). Germline V gene data show CDR1 as SGHNT and CDR2 as YYREEE (reference sequence). V lost 5 bases, J lost 4 bases, and 17 bases lay in between. This CDR3 comprises 15 residues. The CDR3 nucleotides are TGTGCCAGCAGAAGTGGGGGCGTAGGAGCAGATACGCAGTATTTT. This sequence encodes CASRSGGVGADTQYF.

The rearrangement joins TRBV7-9 to TRBJ2-3, with a tentative D call TRBD2 (5 bases). Trimming stripped 1 base from V and 4 bases from J, with 24 bases between. The length of the CDR3 is 19 residues. Germline V gene data show CDR1 as SEHNR and CDR2 as FQNEAQ (reference sequence). CDR3 bases: TGTGCCAGCAGCTTAGAAGGTGGCGGGCGTACCCGAAGTGCAGATACGCAGTATTTT. This translates into CASSLEGGGRTRSADTQYF. The full variable domain, completed using reference TRBV7-9 and TRBJ2-3, is DTGVSQNPRHKITKRGQNVTFRCDPISEHNRLYWYRQTLGQGPEFLTYFQNEAQLEKSRLLSDRFSAERPKGSFSTLEIQRTEQGDSAMYLCASSLEGGGRTRSADTQYFGPGTRLTVL.

The chain combines TRBV5-1 with TRBJ2-3; no definite D call. In germline, CDR1 is SGHRS, CDR2 YFSETQ. The CDR3 totals 14 residues. V lost 1 base and J 0 bases, leaving 6 bases between the germline ends. This CDR3 is CASSLQSSTDTQYF. CDR3 bases: TGCGCCAGCAGCTTGCAGTCTAGCACAGATACGCAGTATTTT.

The chain uses TRBV28 and TRBJ1-1; a weak D match, TRBD1 (5 bases). CDR1 is MDHEN, CDR2 SYDVKM, per germline. This CDR3 region has 14 residues. Trimming cost V 3 bases and J 4 bases, with 12 bases left between them. The chain's CDR3 is CASSLKVGGTEAFF. The CDR3 DNA sequence: TGTGCCAGCAGTTTGAAGGTCGGGGGCACTGAAGCTTTCTTT.

The chain recombines TRBV10-3 with TRBJ2-7, with D possibly matching TRBD2 (6 bases). The germline V and J ends were trimmed by 2 bases and 3 bases, with 11 bases remaining between them. The germline V gene has CDR1 ENHRY and CDR2 SYGVKD. CDR3 length: 14 amino acids. CDR3 protein: CAISERLEDYEQYF. In DNA form, the CDR3 reads TGTGCCATCAGTGAGAGACTAGAAGACTACGAGCAGTACTTC.

The rearrangement joins TRBV2 to TRBJ1-1; 9 bases line up with TRBD1. V shed 7 bases, J shed 4 bases, and the junction held 7 bases outside the gene matches. CDR1 SNHLY and CDR2 FYNNEI come from the germline V gene. CDR3 length: 14 amino acids. CDR3 loop: CASIAQGARTEAFF. CDR3 in DNA: TGTGCCAGCATTGCACAGGGGGCTCGCACTGAAGCTTTCTTT.

The chain uses TRBV27 and TRBJ2-5, with D possibly being TRBD2 (6 bases). The germline V and J ends were trimmed by 3 bases and 10 bases, with 15 bases remaining between them. The CDR3 sequence is 13 residues long. Looked up from germline, CDR1 is MNHEY and CDR2 is SMNVEV (reference sequence). The CDR3 sequence is CASSFRESGVQYF. CDR3 DNA: TGTGCCAGCAGTTTTCGGGAGTCGGGGGTCCAGTACTTC.

A few counts support this clone. This rearrangement joins TRBV7-2 to TRBJ2-3, with TRBD2 matching 8 bases. Germline V lookup: CDR1 SGHTA, CDR2 FQGNSA. V lost 5 bases to trimming and J lost 2 bases; unmatched junction nucleotides: 9. This CDR3 comprises 16 residues. CDR3 DNA sequence: TGTGCCAGCAGCACCCTAGCGGGCCGCACCACAGATACGCAGTATTTT. It codes for CASSTLAGRTTDTQYF.

This clone was recorded once. The gene calls are TRBV19 and TRBJ2-5; maybe TRBD1 (6 bases). V lost 6 bases, J lost 4 bases, and 18 bases lay in between. CDR3 size: 15 residues. The germline V gene has CDR1 LNHDA and CDR2 SQIVND (reference sequence). The CDR3 loop reads CASRNRDLIVETQYF. The CDR3 nucleotides read TGTGCCAGTAGGAACAGGGATCTAATCGTAGAGACCCAGTACTTC.

This chain connects TRBV18 to TRBJ2-3, with TRBD2 identical over 8 bases. CDR1 is KGHSH and CDR2 is LQKENI in the germline V gene. The CDR3 runs to 18 residues. V shed 3 bases and J 0 bases; nucleotides not matched to a gene: 11. Here the CDR3 DNA reads TGTGCCAGCTCACCCATCGGGGGGGTAGCGGCGAGCACAGATACGCAGTATTTT. Translating it yields CASSPIGGVAASTDTQYF.

This chain uses TRBV28 with TRBJ2-5, with D hard to call. CDR1 is MDHEN, CDR2 SYDVKM, per germline. CDR3 length: 14 residues. V lost 2 bases, J lost 7 bases, and 14 bases lay in between. CDR3 in DNA: TGTGCCAGCAGTTTACTCATTGCCCTCGGGACCCAGTACTTC. It encodes CASSLLIALGTQYF.

The chain uses TRBV6-4 and TRBJ2-1; TRBD2 matches 7 bases. The trim removed 5 bases at V and 3 bases at J, leaving 13 bases unmatched. CDR1 and CDR2 from the germline V gene are MRHNA and SNTAGT. The CDR3 spans 17 residues. Here the CDR3 reads CASSPTEEERDYNEQFF. The CDR3 nucleotides are TGTGCCAGCAGTCCTACAGAAGAAGAGCGGGACTACAATGAGCAGTTCTTC.

The chain uses TRBV6-2 or TRBV6-3 and TRBJ1-5; D possibly corresponds to TRBD1 (6 bases). Germline V gene sequence: CDR1 MNHEY, CDR2 SVGEGT. The CDR3 runs to 17 residues. V was pared by 6 bases and J by 0 bases, with 18 bases between. The CDR3 protein is CASSSSHGDNSNQPQHF. The CDR3 nucleotides read TGTGCCAGCAGCTCTTCGCACGGGGACAATAGCAATCAGCCCCAGCATTTT.

This clone was observed a single time. This chain uses TRBV27 with TRBJ2-2; a possible D gene is TRBD2 (6 bases). The CDR3 loop spans 14 amino acids. The germline gives CDR1 MNHEY, CDR2 SMNVEV (reference sequence). V was cut by 11 bases and J by 1 base, with 14 bases left in between. The CDR3 nucleotides read TGTGCCGCGGGGCGTCCCCGGAACACCGGGGAGCTGTTTTTT. Residues: CAAGRPRNTGELFF.

The chain links TRBV4-1 to TRBJ2-3; the D gene is possibly TRBD2 (5 bases). Germline CDR1 reads MGHRA; CDR2 reads YSYEKL. V lost 0 bases to trimming and J lost 10 bases, with 35 bases between them. The CDR3 has 21 amino acids. CDR3 region: CASSQETAQPRHETRAVAQYF. The CDR3 DNA is TGCGCCAGCAGCCAAGAAACAGCGCAGCCCCGGCACGAAACGAGGGCAGTGGCGCAGTATTTT.

V is TRBV20-1 and J is TRBJ1-1; a possible D gene is TRBD1 (6 bases). CDR1 and CDR2 from the germline V gene are DFQATT and SNEGSKA (reference sequence). Trimming pared 3 bases from V and 1 base from J, leaving 15 bases between. The length of the CDR3 is 15 residues. CDR3 sequence reads: CSASRSGQPNTEAFF. CDR3 coding DNA: TGCAGTGCTAGTAGGTCAGGACAGCCGAACACTGAAGCTTTCTTT.

J is TRBJ2-1 and V is TRBV5-8; D gene unclear. The germline V gene encodes CDR1 SGHTS and CDR2 YDEGEE. The V gene lost 0 bases and the J gene lost 3 bases, with 7 bases spanning the gap. The CDR3 sequence is 14 residues long. The CDR3 protein is CASSLGEIYNEQFF. For the CDR3, the DNA is TGTGCCAGCAGCTTGGGCGAAATCTACAATGAGCAGTTCTTC. Complete variable domain (other parts from reference TRBV5-8 and TRBJ2-1): EAGVTQSPTHLIKTRGQQATLRCSPISGHTSVYWYQQALGLGLQFLLWYDEGEERNRGNFPPRFSGRQFPNYSSELNVNALELEDSALYLCASSLGEIYNEQFFGPGTRLTVL.

The sample holds a few counts of this clone. The rearrangement uses TRBV18 and TRBJ2-3; 10 bases agree with TRBD2. Trimming removed 3 bases from V and 0 bases from J; junction bases left unmatched: 3. The CDR3 totals 16 residues. The germline gives CDR1 KGHSH, CDR2 LQKENI. The CDR3 DNA sequence: TGTGCCAGCTCACCCTTGACTAGCGGGAGCACAGATACGCAGTATTTT. Translating it yields CASSPLTSGSTDTQYF.

CDR3 in amino acids: CASRQVDSSYEQYF. The CDR3 nucleotides read TGCGCCAGCAGACAGGTTGATAGCTCCTACGAGCAGTACTTC. This chain connects TRBV5-1 to TRBJ2-7; D might be TRBD1 (5 bases). Germline loops: CDR1 SGHRS, CDR2 YFSETQ. The V end lost 5 bases, the J end lost 0 bases, and 12 bases lay between the germline ends. This CDR3 is built from 14 residues.

The J gene is TRBJ2-3, the V gene TRBV11-1, with D possibly TRBD1 on 6 matching bases. The CDR3 length is 15 residues. The V end was cut by 2 bases, the J end by 1 base, with 10 bases between. Germline values: CDR1 SGHAT, CDR2 FQDESV (reference sequence). CDR3 DNA sequence: TGTGCCAGCAGCTTAAGACAGGACCGCACAGATACGCAGTATTTT. It is translated as CASSLRQDRTDTQYF.